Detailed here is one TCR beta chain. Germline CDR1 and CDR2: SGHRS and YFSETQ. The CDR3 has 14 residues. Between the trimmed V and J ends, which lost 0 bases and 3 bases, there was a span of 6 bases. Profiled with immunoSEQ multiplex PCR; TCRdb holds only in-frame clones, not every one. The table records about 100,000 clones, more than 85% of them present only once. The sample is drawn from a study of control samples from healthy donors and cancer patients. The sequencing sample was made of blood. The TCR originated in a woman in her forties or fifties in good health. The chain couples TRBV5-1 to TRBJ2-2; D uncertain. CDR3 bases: TGCGCCAGCAGCTTGGCCTGGGACACCGGGGAGCTGTTTTTT. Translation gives CASSLAWDTGELFF.